Presented here are 19 T cell receptor beta chains from one specimen sequenced in a study of T cell clones after liver transplantation. Libraries were prepared by immunoSEQ multiplex PCR; TCRdb keeps only in-frame clonotypes and omits some of them. The repertoire holds around 60,000 clones, roughly two thirds seen once, with 14% to 15% in the top ten. This specimen was CD4+ T cells from blood, taken before liver transplant. The receptors originated from a human donor who received a liver transplant.

This clone appeared a single time. The J gene is TRBJ2-4, the V gene TRBV2, with D possibly matching TRBD1 (6 bases). The CDR3 has 13 amino acids. From germline, CDR1 is SNHLY and CDR2 FYNNEI. V lost 8 bases, J lost 6 bases, and 14 bases lay in between. The CDR3 is CASGELRGNIQYF. CDR3 coding DNA: TGTGCCAGCGGGGAACTCAGGGGAAACATTCAGTACTTC.

The J gene is TRBJ2-7, the V gene TRBV6-1; D is possibly TRBD1 (6 bases). The germline CDR1 and CDR2 sequences are MNHNS and SASEGT. V lost 4 bases and J lost 4, with 11 bases in between. The length of the CDR3 is 13 residues. CDR3 bases: TGTGCCAGCAGTGCCACCCAGGGGTACGAGCAGTACTTC. This encodes CASSATQGYEQYF.

The chain employs TRBV19 and TRBJ1-6, with 8 bases aligning to TRBD1. The CDR3 has 15 residues. CDR1 LNHDA and CDR2 SQIVND come from the germline V gene (reference sequence). Losses at the gene ends were 7 bases for V and 7 bases for J; bases not matched to a gene: 9. Here the CDR3 DNA reads TGTGCCAGTACCGGGACAGGCCGAAAGAATTCACCCCTCCACTTT. It codes for CASTGTGRKNSPLHF.

V gene TRBV7-9 combines with J gene TRBJ2-2; maybe TRBD1 (6 bases). This CDR3 comprises 15 residues. The V gene's germline CDR1 is SEHNR and CDR2 FQNEAQ (reference sequence). The V end lost 7 bases, the J end lost 3 bases, and 15 bases lay between the germline ends. The CDR3 bases are TGTGCCAGCACACCTATTCAGGGGTACACCGGGGAGCTGTTTTTT. Translated: CASTPIQGYTGELFF. The full variable domain, its missing parts supplied by reference TRBV7-9 and TRBJ2-2, is DTGVSQNPRHKITKRGQNVTFRCDPISEHNRLYWYRQTLGQGPEFLTYFQNEAQLEKSRLLSDRFSAERPKGSFSTLEIQRTEQGDSAMYLCASTPIQGYTGELFFGEGSRLTVL.

The chain carries TRBV7-9 and TRBJ1-1, with 9 bases fitting TRBD1. Germline V gene lookup returns CDR1 SEHNR and CDR2 FQNEAQ (reference sequence). This CDR3 is built from 14 residues. V was clipped by 6 bases and J by 6 bases; unmatched bases: 8. CDR3 bases: TGTGCCAGCAGTAGACAGGGGGTAATGGCTGAAGCTTTCTTT. Translated: CASSRQGVMAEAFF.

The chain has TRBV10-3 and TRBJ2-2; D is unclear. V gave up 4 bases and J gave up 5 bases, with 8 bases separating them. Germline CDR1 is ENHRY and CDR2 is SYGVKD. This CDR3 is built from 13 residues. Written as DNA, the CDR3 is TGTGCCATCAGTGGCGGCGGTACCGGGGAGCTGTTTTTT. This encodes CAISGGGTGELFF.

This clone was seen at least ten times. V and J are TRBV19 and TRBJ1-1, with a possible D match to TRBD1 (6 bases). Germline loops: CDR1 LNHDA, CDR2 SQIVND (reference sequence). This CDR3 contains 15 residues. Deletions cut 1 base from V and 5 bases from J, with 14 bases between. The CDR3 reads CASSIGGGAVTEAFF. The CDR3 coding sequence is TGTGCCAGTAGTATAGGTGGGGGCGCGGTGACTGAAGCTTTCTTT.

The V call is TRBV5-1, the J call TRBJ2-1; 10 bases line up with TRBD1. Unmatched junction bases numbered 1, after V lost 0 bases and J lost 7 bases. Germline-derived CDR1 and CDR2 are SGHRS and YFSETQ. The CDR3 runs 14 residues. Written as DNA, the CDR3 is TGCGCCAGCAGCTTGGGGGGACAGGGGAATGAGCAGTTCTTC. Translating gives CASSLGGQGNEQFF.

This clone was picked up a small number of times. The chain is built from TRBV6-1 and TRBJ1-1; TRBD1 might be the D (5 bases). In germline, CDR1 is MNHNS, CDR2 SASEGT. With 1 base removed from V and 8 bases from J, the gap between germline ends came to 17 bases. The CDR3 contains 15 residues. CDR3 region: CASSEVGQGYIEAFF. The CDR3 coding sequence is TGTGCCAGCAGTGAAGTCGGGCAGGGCTATATCGAAGCTTTCTTT.

The chain links TRBV2 to TRBJ2-7; tentative D call: TRBD1 (8 bases). V lost 6 bases to trimming and J lost 4 bases, with 13 bases between them. Germline-derived CDR1 and CDR2 are SNHLY and FYNNEI. The CDR3 extends over 13 amino acids. The CDR3 DNA sequence: TGTGCCAGCAGCGGACAGGGAGGGTACGAGCAGTACTTC. Protein sequence: CASSGQGGYEQYF.

V is TRBV19 and J is TRBJ2-3; D unclear. Trimming stripped 7 bases from V and 1 base from J, with 12 bases between. The CDR3 has 14 residues. Germline V gene data show CDR1 as LNHDA and CDR2 as SQIVND (reference sequence). Here the CDR3 reads CASTQSPGTDTQYF. CDR3 DNA sequence: TGTGCCAGTACCCAGTCCCCCGGCACAGATACGCAGTATTTT.

The chain is built from TRBV15 and TRBJ1-4; D call uncertain. V was trimmed by 8 bases and J by 0 bases, leaving 10 bases between them. The CDR3 length is 14 residues. Germline CDR1 and CDR2: LNHNV and YYDKDF (reference sequence). Here the CDR3 reads CATREGATNEKLFF. The CDR3 bases are TGTGCCACCCGGGAGGGTGCAACTAATGAAAAACTGTTTTTT.

The chain couples TRBV9 to TRBJ2-1; D is unclear. The V end was cut by 2 bases, the J end by 0 bases, with 9 bases between. CDR3 length: 15 amino acids. The germline gives CDR1 SGDLS, CDR2 YYNGEE. CDR3 coding DNA: TGTGCCAGCAGCGTGTTCCTGAGCTCCTACAATGAGCAGTTCTTC. Residues: CASSVFLSSYNEQFF.

This clone appeared many times. The V gene is TRBV10-1, the J gene TRBJ1-1; TRBD1 is a possible D gene (6 bases). CDR1 and CDR2 from the germline V gene are WNHNN and SYGVQD (reference sequence). The length of the CDR3 is 16 residues. The ends were cut back, 5 bases at V and 0 bases at J, with 16 bases in the middle. This CDR3 reads CASSPTRGHMNTEAFF. CDR3 nucleotide sequence: TGCGCCAGCAGTCCCACCCGGGGACACATGAACACTGAAGCTTTCTTT.

The chain has TRBV7-8 and TRBJ1-2, with 7 bases matching TRBD1. Germline V gene sequence: CDR1 SGHVS, CDR2 FQNEAQ. V lost 4 bases, J lost 5 bases, and 13 bases stayed unmatched. This CDR3 region has 16 residues. The DNA of the CDR3 is TGTGCCAGCAGCTCCGGCAGCCCGGGACAGAAATATGGCTACACCTTC. Translating gives CASSSGSPGQKYGYTF.

The genes are TRBV4-2 and TRBJ1-2; 7 bases are a match to TRBD1. CDR1 is LGHNA, CDR2 YNFKEQ, per germline. There are 17 residues in the CDR3. The V and J ends lost 1 base and 0 bases, in that order; junction bases with no gene match: 8. The CDR3 spells CASSQAKQGRANYGYTF. The CDR3 bases are TGTGCCAGCAGCCAAGCGAAACAGGGGCGAGCTAACTATGGCTACACCTTC.

The gene calls are TRBV7-9 and TRBJ2-7, with 14 bases aligning to TRBD2. The V gene's germline CDR1 is SEHNR and CDR2 FQNEAQ (reference sequence). With 5 bases clipped from V and 2 bases from J, the junction kept 2 bases outside the gene matches. This CDR3 is built from 15 residues. CDR3 loop: CASSVTSGGAYEQYF. For the CDR3, the DNA is TGTGCCAGCAGCGTGACTAGCGGGGGGGCCTACGAGCAGTACTTC. Based on the CDR3 plus reference TRBV7-9 and TRBJ2-7, the full variable domain is DTGVSQNPRHKITKRGQNVTFRCDPISEHNRLYWYRQTLGQGPEFLTYFQNEAQLEKSRLLSDRFSAERPKGSFSTLEIQRTEQGDSAMYLCASSVTSGGAYEQYFGPGTRLTVT.

This clone was found many times. CDR3 DNA sequence: TGCGCCAGCAGCCAAGTTGCGGGGGCAGTAGCGCTCCAAGGGCCCCAGCATTTT. Its translation is CASSQVAGAVALQGPQHF. The V call is TRBV4-1, the J call TRBJ1-5; weak D call: TRBD1 (6 bases). The germline V gene encodes CDR1 MGHRA and CDR2 YSYEKL. The CDR3 is 18 residues long. Trimming removed 1 base from V and 9 bases from J, with 25 bases in between.

CDR3 DNA: TGTGCCAGCTCACCCCCCGAGTCCGGGAACTATGGCTACACCTTC. Translation gives CASSPPESGNYGYTF. The chain recombines TRBV18 with TRBJ1-2; D gene uncertain. Germline V lookup: CDR1 KGHSH, CDR2 LQKENI. Deletions cut 3 bases from V and 2 bases from J, with 13 bases between. The CDR3 length is 15 residues.